This entry describes one T cell receptor (beta chain). It has no known antigen specificity. No base qualities exist here, and no much larger clone lies one base off it. These data come from a study of CD8 T cells in ankylosing spondylitis (dated by TCRdb to about 2017). A note on the overall study: T cell receptor beta repertoires were profiled in healthy donors and ankylosing spondylitis patients so that disease-linked TCR variants could be found. Samples of peripheral blood were taken, and for ankylosing spondylitis patients, synovial fluid was collected as well. The full study cohort was made up of about 25 ankylosing spondylitis patients and 108 healthy donors. The research as a whole found: A TCR beta motif of several highly homologous amino acid variants appeared characteristic of blood from ankylosing spondylitis patients. Some motif variants had previously been reported in the synovial fluid and blood of reactive arthritis patients, which suggests shared mechanisms of disease initiation. The disease-linked clones were reported to be significantly enriched in matched synovial fluid samples from ankylosing spondylitis patients. In peripheral blood, the disease-linked clones were found at relatively low frequencies and had a CD8+ phenotype.

The instrument was an Illumina HiSeq 2500. Quantitative 5'-RACE with molecular barcodes was the method used to prepare the TCR beta libraries. As for how the authors treated the data: To identify disease-linked TCR variants, a new computational method was used, one built on a probabilistic model of VDJ rearrangement. TCRdb took the public reads, trimmed them with fastp at Q25, ran MiXCR for clone calling and kept in-frame beta chains. Each CDR3 protein gets just one entry, which takes the most common genes and DNA from the rows behind it. The authors' filters were not applied to this entry. Counted in this sample were fewer than 650,000 distinct CDR3 sequences; roughly 13% of them appeared once. The top ten hold under 7.5% of the sample. The germline V gene (reference sequence) sets CDR1 to DFQATT and CDR2 to SNEGSKA. The junction carries 14 bases between V and J, which are trimmed by 4 bases and 0 bases respectively. The CDR3 contains 15 residues, cysteine and phenylalanine counted. The CDR3 DNA has 45 bases and is translated from base 1.

The rearrangement combines TRBV20-1 with TRBJ2-3; the best D guess is TRBD2, with 5 bases matching. This receptor was obtained from a male donor with ankylosing spondylitis. Sequencing used blood, either unsorted or a sorted T cell fraction (not recorded which). The DNA sequence is as follows: TGCAGTGCTACTCCCCCGAGCGGTAGCACAGATACGCAGTATTTT. Its product reads: CSATPPSGSTDTQYF.